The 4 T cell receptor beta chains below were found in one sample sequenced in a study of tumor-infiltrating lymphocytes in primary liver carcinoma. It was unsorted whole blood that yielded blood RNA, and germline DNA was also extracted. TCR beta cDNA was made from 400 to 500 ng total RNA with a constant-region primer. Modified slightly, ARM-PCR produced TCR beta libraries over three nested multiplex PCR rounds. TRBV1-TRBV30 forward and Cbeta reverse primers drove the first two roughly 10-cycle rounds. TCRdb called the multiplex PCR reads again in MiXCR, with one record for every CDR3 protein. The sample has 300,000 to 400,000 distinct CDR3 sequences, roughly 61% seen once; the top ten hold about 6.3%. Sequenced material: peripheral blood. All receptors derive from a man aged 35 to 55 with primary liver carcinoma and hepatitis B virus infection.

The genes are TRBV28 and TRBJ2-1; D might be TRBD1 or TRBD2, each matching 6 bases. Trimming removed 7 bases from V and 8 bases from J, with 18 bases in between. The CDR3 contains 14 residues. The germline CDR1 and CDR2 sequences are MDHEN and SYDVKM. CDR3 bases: TGTGCCAGCAACAGCCGGGGGCTTCAGGATGAGCAGTTCTTC. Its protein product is CASNSRGLQDEQFF.

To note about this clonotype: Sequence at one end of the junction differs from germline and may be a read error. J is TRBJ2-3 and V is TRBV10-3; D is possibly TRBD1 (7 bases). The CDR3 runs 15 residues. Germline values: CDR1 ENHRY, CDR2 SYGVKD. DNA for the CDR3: TGTGCCATCAGTGTGGAGGGGGCGTCAACAGATACGCATTATTTT. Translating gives CAISVEGASTDTHYF.

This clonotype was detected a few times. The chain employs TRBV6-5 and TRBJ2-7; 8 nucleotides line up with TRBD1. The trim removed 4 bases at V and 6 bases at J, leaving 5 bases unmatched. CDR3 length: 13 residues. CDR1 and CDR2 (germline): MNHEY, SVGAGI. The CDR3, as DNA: TGTGCCAGCAGTTCCGGGACAGGTTCCGAGCAGTACTTC. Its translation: CASSSGTGSEQYF.

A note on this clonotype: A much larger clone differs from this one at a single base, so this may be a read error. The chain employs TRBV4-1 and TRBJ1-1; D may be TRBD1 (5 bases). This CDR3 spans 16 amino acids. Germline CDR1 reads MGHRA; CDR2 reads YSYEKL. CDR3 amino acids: CASSQRQGGSDTETFF. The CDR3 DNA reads TGCGCCAGCAGCCAACGTCAGGGAGGTTCGGACACTGAAACTTTCTTT.